Below are 27 T cell receptor beta chains sequenced from a single sample in a study of PD-1 blockade in classical Hodgkin lymphoma. Indicated time point: newly diagnosed, previously untreated cHL patient sample. Thawed PBMCs were subjected to magnetic negative selection, which yielded isolated CD8+ T cells. Here immunoSEQ multiplex PCR was the method, and the copy in TCRdb shows in-frame clones only, minus some. In the table there are some 10,000 clones, about nine tenths of which are singletons. Sequenced sample: CD8+ T cells from blood. These receptors were taken from a human donor with classical Hodgkin lymphoma.

This CDR3 reads CASSVGRNYGYTF. Written as DNA, the CDR3 is TGTGCCAGCAGTGTAGGTCGGAACTATGGCTACACCTTC. V gene TRBV27 combines with J gene TRBJ1-2; D call uncertain. Germline V CDR1 and CDR2: MNHEY, SMNVEV (reference sequence). The CDR3 totals 13 residues. The V gene lost 5 bases and the J gene lost 2 bases, with 9 bases spanning the gap.

The chain employs TRBV7-2 and TRBJ2-3; D tentatively fits TRBD1 or TRBD2 (6 bases each). The V and J ends lost 4 bases and 4 bases respectively, with 18 bases between them. Germline V gene sequence: CDR1 SGHTA, CDR2 FQGNSA. The CDR3 has 16 residues. CDR3 DNA: TGTGCCAGCAGCTGGACGTTGGGGGGCTCCCCAGATACGCAGTATTTT. This translates into CASSWTLGGSPDTQYF.

This chain joins TRBV28 and TRBJ1-2, with 9 bases fitting TRBD1. The CDR3 runs 15 residues. V was clipped by 2 bases and J by 3 bases; unmatched bases: 4. CDR1 and CDR2 (germline): MDHEN, SYDVKM. The CDR3 sequence is CASSLVDRGHYGYTF. The CDR3 DNA follows: TGTGCCAGCAGTTTAGTGGACAGGGGTCACTATGGCTACACCTTC.

The rearrangement links TRBV14 to TRBJ2-2; D is possibly TRBD2 (5 bases). The V end was cut by 1 base, the J end by 3 bases, with 9 bases between. There are 15 residues in the CDR3. Germline assignment: CDR1 SGHDN and CDR2 FVKESK. The CDR3 reads CASSQGRLYTGELFF. The CDR3 coding sequence is TGTGCCAGCAGCCAAGGGAGGTTATACACCGGGGAGCTGTTTTTT.

This chain joins TRBV4-3 and TRBJ1-5, with D unresolved. This CDR3 comprises 15 residues. CDR1 and CDR2 from the germline V gene are LGHNA and YSLEER. Deletions cut 1 base from V and 4 bases from J, with 11 bases between. CDR3 sequence: CASSQGKHTNQPQHF. Here the CDR3 DNA reads TGCGCCAGCAGCCAAGGTAAACACACGAATCAGCCCCAGCATTTT.

V usage is TRBV19 and J usage is TRBJ1-5, with TRBD1 as a possible D gene (5 bases). Germline V gives CDR1 LNHDA, CDR2 SQIVND (reference sequence). This CDR3 is 15 amino acids long. Trimming stripped 6 bases from V and 0 bases from J, with 12 bases between. The CDR3 DNA is TGTGCCAGTAGGCCTCACAGGAATAGCAATCAGCCCCAGCATTTT. Translating gives CASRPHRNSNQPQHF.

This chain uses TRBV6-6 with TRBJ2-7; no definite D call. The CDR3 consists of 14 residues. Germline V gene lookup returns CDR1 MNHNY and CDR2 SVGAGI (reference sequence). The ends were cut back, 1 base at V and 6 bases at J, with 13 bases in the middle. The CDR3 loop is CASSYLQTSGEQYF. CDR3 coding DNA: TGTGCCAGCAGTTACTTACAGACCTCCGGCGAGCAGTACTTC.

The chain couples TRBV11-2 to TRBJ2-1; TRBD1 or TRBD2 may be the D gene (5 bases each). The CDR3 has 15 amino acids. The ends were cut back, 5 bases at V and 4 bases at J, with 15 bases in the middle. Germline V gives CDR1 SGHAT, CDR2 FQNNGV. The CDR3 region has the DNA TGTGCCAGCAGCCCCCGGGGCGGATTATACAATGAGCAGTTCTTC. Protein sequence: CASSPRGGLYNEQFF.

The count of this clone is one. CDR3 amino acids: CASSPQTSNAGELFF. CDR3 in DNA: TGTGCCAGCAGCCCCCAGACTAGTAATGCCGGGGAGCTGTTTTTT. V gene TRBV7-8 combines with J gene TRBJ2-2; tentatively, D is TRBD2 (6 bases). Trimming took off 5 bases at V and 6 bases at J, with 16 bases between the two ends. Germline V CDR1 and CDR2: SGHVS, FQNEAQ. The length of the CDR3 is 15 residues.

V usage is TRBV11-2 and J usage is TRBJ2-7; D is possibly TRBD2 (5 bases). The length of the CDR3 is 12 residues. The germline V and J ends were trimmed by 3 bases and 7 bases, with 10 bases remaining between them. Germline V gives CDR1 SGHAT, CDR2 FQNNGV. In DNA, the CDR3 is TGTGCCAGCAGCTTCCAGCGGAGGGAGCAGTACTTC. Translating it yields CASSFQRREQYF.

V usage is TRBV6-6 and J usage is TRBJ1-6; 9 bases align to TRBD1. Losses at the gene ends were 2 bases for V and 10 bases for J; bases not matched to a gene: 9. This CDR3 has 16 residues. Per germline, CDR1 MNHNY and CDR2 SVGAGI (reference sequence). The CDR3 region has the DNA TGTGCCAGCAGTTACGTTCGACAGGGGGTTAGATCACCCCTCCACTTT. It codes for CASSYVRQGVRSPLHF.

The rearrangement links TRBV7-2 to TRBJ2-7; D gene uncertain. Germline V gene sequence: CDR1 SGHTA, CDR2 FQGNSA. The CDR3 length is 14 residues. The V end lost 3 bases, the J end lost 3 bases, and 12 bases lay between the germline ends. For the CDR3, the DNA is TGTGCCAGCAGCTTGGACGGGCACTTCTACGAGCAGTACTTC. This gives the protein CASSLDGHFYEQYF.

This chain connects TRBV5-1 to TRBJ1-5, with a possible D match to TRBD1 (5 bases). Between the trimmed V and J ends, which lost 1 base and 8 bases, there was a span of 16 bases. Germline CDR1 is SGHRS and CDR2 is YFSETQ. This CDR3 region has 15 residues. The CDR3 loop is CASSLWGEGAEPQHF. As DNA, the CDR3 is TGCGCCAGCAGCTTGTGGGGGGAAGGTGCGGAGCCCCAGCATTTT. Combining the CDR3 with reference TRBV5-1 and TRBJ1-5 gives the whole variable domain KAGVTQTPRYLIKTRGQQVTLSCSPISGHRSVSWYQQTPGQGLQFLFEYFSETQRNKGNFPGRFSGRQFSNSRSEMNVSTLELGDSALYLCASSLWGEGAEPQHFGDGTRLSIL.

V gene TRBV28 combines with J gene TRBJ2-2; D ambiguous. V lost 7 bases, J lost 3 bases, and 6 bases lay in between. The CDR3 runs 12 residues. The germline CDR1 and CDR2 sequences are MDHEN and SYDVKM. The CDR3, as DNA: TGTGCCAGCACTTGGGACACCGGGGAGCTGTTTTTT. Translated, it gives CASTWDTGELFF.

The rearrangement links TRBV6-5 to TRBJ2-7; D gene ambiguous. The CDR3 contains 16 residues. Trimming pared 4 bases from V and 2 bases from J, leaving 18 bases between. Germline CDR1 is MNHEY and CDR2 is SVGAGI. The CDR3, as DNA: TGTGCCAGCAGTTTGACCGCGGTCCTAAGGACCTACGAGCAGTACTTC. Its translation is CASSLTAVLRTYEQYF.

This clone was seen only once. The chain combines TRBV5-5 with TRBJ2-1; tentative D call: TRBD1 (5 bases). The CDR3 is made up of 17 amino acids. V gave up 0 bases and J gave up 1 base, with 14 bases separating them. CDR1 and CDR2 (germline): SGHKS, YYEKEE (reference sequence). This CDR3 reads CASSLASRQYSYNEQFF. The CDR3 coding sequence is TGTGCCAGCAGCTTGGCGTCTCGACAGTATTCCTACAATGAGCAGTTCTTC. Combining the CDR3 with reference TRBV5-5 and TRBJ2-1 gives the whole variable domain DAGVTQSPTHLIKTRGQQVTLRCSPISGHKSVSWYQQVLGQGPQFIFQYYEKEERGRGNFPDRFSARQFPNYSSELNVNALLLGDSALYLCASSLASRQYSYNEQFFGPGTRLTVL.

The rearrangement links TRBV11-2 to TRBJ1-1; TRBD1 matches 9 bases. CDR1 and CDR2 (germline): SGHAT, FQNNGV. This CDR3 contains 16 residues. V lost 8 bases and J lost 3; bases outside the gene matches: 13. The CDR3 reads CASLVEYTGGYTEAFF. The CDR3 DNA reads TGTGCCAGCCTCGTTGAATATACAGGGGGCTACACTGAAGCTTTCTTT.

The chain couples TRBV11-2 to TRBJ2-5; 8 bases match TRBD1. The CDR3 extends over 15 amino acids. CDR1 and CDR2 (germline): SGHAT, FQNNGV. V gave up 4 bases and J gave up 1 base; unmatched junction bases: 5. CDR3 amino acids: CASSSIQGGQETQYF. CDR3 DNA sequence: TGTGCCAGCAGCTCGATACAGGGGGGCCAAGAGACCCAGTACTTC.

The rearrangement joins TRBV4-3 to TRBJ1-2; no clear D gene. In germline, CDR1 is LGHNA, CDR2 YSLEER. The V end was cut by 1 base, the J end by 4 bases, with 10 bases between. This CDR3 is 14 amino acids long. CDR3 in DNA: TGCGCCAGCAGCCAAGTTGGCGGATTCTATGGCTACACCTTC. As protein: CASSQVGGFYGYTF.

This clone has only a few counts. In DNA form, the CDR3 reads TGTGCCAGCAGCTTAGGCAGTAGCAATCAGCCCCAGCATTTT. Its translation: CASSLGSSNQPQHF. The chain joins TRBV11-2 to TRBJ1-5; no clear D. The V gene's germline CDR1 is SGHAT and CDR2 FQNNGV. This CDR3 spans 14 amino acids. V dropped 1 base and J dropped 0 bases, with 4 bases sitting between them.

J is TRBJ2-7 and V is TRBV18; D perhaps matches TRBD1 (5 bases). V was clipped by 6 bases and J by 3 bases, with 9 bases between them. From germline, CDR1 is KGHSH and CDR2 LQKENI. CDR3 length: 12 amino acids. CDR3 nucleotide sequence: TGTGCCAGCTCTCGAGACAGCTACGAGCAGTACTTC. It specifies CASSRDSYEQYF.

This chain connects TRBV6-6 to TRBJ2-1, with a tentative D call TRBD2 (5 bases). The CDR3 has 13 residues. Germline-derived CDR1 and CDR2 are MNHNY and SVGAGI (reference sequence). V was cut by 2 bases and J by 4 bases, with 6 bases left in between. The CDR3 reads CASSYPGYNEQFF. CDR3 coding DNA: TGTGCCAGCAGTTACCCGGGATACAATGAGCAGTTCTTC.

The chain carries TRBV11-2 and TRBJ2-3; possibly TRBD2 for D (6 bases). Germline CDR1 is SGHAT and CDR2 is FQNNGV. V was shortened by 1 base and J by 2 bases, with 13 bases between the two germline ends. The CDR3 has 16 amino acids. CDR3 sequence: CASSLVGGAHTDTQYF. In nucleotides, the CDR3 is TGTGCCAGCAGCTTAGTAGGCGGGGCCCACACAGATACGCAGTATTTT.

The V gene is TRBV11-2, the J gene TRBJ2-5; D not certain. Germline CDR1 SGHAT, CDR2 FQNNGV. With 2 bases removed from V and 3 bases from J, the gap between germline ends came to 1 base. The CDR3 has 11 residues. CDR3 bases: TGTGCCAGCAGCTTAAAAGAGACCCAGTACTTC. Encoded protein: CASSLKETQYF.

V is TRBV6-6 and J is TRBJ2-7; the D gene is possibly TRBD1 (5 bases). Germline V gives CDR1 MNHNY, CDR2 SVGAGI (reference sequence). CDR3 length: 15 amino acids. V lost 2 bases and J lost 0, with 11 bases in between. The CDR3 here is CASSYDRTSSYEQYF. For the CDR3, the DNA is TGTGCCAGCAGTTACGACCGGACATCCTCCTACGAGCAGTACTTC.

This clone was seen just once. The chain is built from TRBV6-5 and TRBJ2-4, with D possibly TRBD2 on 6 matching bases. The germline V gene has CDR1 MNHEY and CDR2 SVGAGI. Trimming pared 2 bases from V and 10 bases from J, leaving 12 bases between. This CDR3 comprises 13 residues. Here the CDR3 DNA reads TGTGCCAGCAGTTACGGGGACTGGAGAATTCAGTACTTC. The encoded protein is CASSYGDWRIQYF.

The chain uses TRBV4-1 and TRBJ2-7; D call uncertain. V lost 1 base and J 0 bases, leaving 13 bases between the germline ends. Germline lookup yields CDR1 MGHRA and CDR2 YSYEKL. CDR3 length: 16 amino acids. This CDR3 reads CASSQGVALFSYEQYF. The CDR3 DNA is TGCGCCAGCAGCCAAGGCGTGGCCCTATTCTCCTACGAGCAGTACTTC.